The entry that follows covers one TCR beta chain sequence. Its antigen remains unidentified. The source of the sample is a study of cytomegalovirus exposure and HLA in healthy donors. PCR primers comprised 60 Vbeta and 13 Jbeta primers. Here immunoSEQ multiplex PCR was the method, and the copy in TCRdb shows in-frame clones only, minus some. The profile covers 95,000 to 110,000 clones, with around 77% appearing a single time and 2% to 3% taken by the ten largest. General study findings and limits: The study labeled fewer than 200 TCR beta chains cytomegalovirus-associated. Later analysis reportedly placed an Asian-associated ancestry cluster below the approximately 730-donor mean in N-insertions.

In germline, CDR1 is WSHSY, CDR2 SAAADI. The CDR3 loop spans 14 amino acids. V lost 7 bases to trimming and J lost 0 bases, with 7 bases between them. This chain links TRBV10-2 with TRBJ1-6; D not certain. Sequencing was carried out using PBMCs. This TCR came from a man between 18 and 29 years old in good health and CMV-seronegative. The CDR3 is CASTLSSYNSPLHF. CDR3 bases: TGCGCCAGCACCCTTAGCTCCTATAATTCACCCCTCCACTTT.